Sequencing of this T cell receptor beta chain was carried out in a study of tumor-infiltrating lymphocytes in oesophageal squamous cell carcinoma. One entry per CDR3 protein results from TCRdb running MiXCR on the PCR reads. The data hold about 20,000 distinct CDR3 sequences, with 39% observed a single time. This clonotype has at least ten counts. The CDR3 length is 12 residues. Deletions cut 4 bases from V and 1 base from J, with 5 bases between. Germline V gene sequence: CDR1 SNHLY, CDR2 FYNNEI. V and J are TRBV2 and TRBJ2-7; D gene unclear. Material: esophageal tumor tissue. This clonotype was obtained from a male donor with esophageal squamous cell carcinoma. The CDR3 loop is CASSGLSYEQYF. CDR3 coding DNA: TGTGCCAGCAGTGGCCTTTCCTACGAGCAGTACTTC.